This TCR beta chain derives from a study of technical replicates of blood from a few donors. Assay used: immunoSEQ multiplex PCR; TCRdb lists only in-frame clones, some missing. The repertoire holds around 60,000 clones, with 80% to 95% as singletons. V was cut by 0 bases and J by 2 bases, with 8 bases left in between. CDR1 is SGHRS, CDR2 YFSETQ, per germline. The CDR3 spans 14 residues. This TCR came from a human donor in good health. Some clones in this sample may be carry-over from other donors' samples. The specimen was PBMCs. The chain uses TRBV5-1 and TRBJ1-2, with D unclear. The CDR3 DNA sequence: TGCGCCAGCAGCTTGGACCCAGGAAACTATGGCTACACCTTC. It is translated as CASSLDPGNYGYTF.